This T cell receptor (beta chain) is drawn from a study of sequential checkpoint blockade in melanoma. For the study at large: Maintenance nivolumab came after either treatment sequence.

The germline CDR1 and CDR2 sequences are MNHNS and SASEGT. After removal of 1 base from V and 5 bases from J, the junction contained 9 bases not matched to a gene. This CDR3 spans 17 amino acids. Described treatment: randomized to nivolumab then ipilimumab (arm A) or the reverse (arm B). No patient had prior DNA-damaging chemotherapy. Live CD3+CD8+ CD19− CD56− cells were sorted from PBMCs. Method: immunoSEQ multiplex PCR; TCRdb's copy keeps in-frame clones and lacks some. The data show under 20,000 clones, with about four fifths seen just once and 35% to 40% held by the top ten. The sample was CD8+ T cells sorted from blood (inferred from file names), taken from a patient given nivolumab and ipilimumab in sequence. The chain links TRBV6-1 to TRBJ2-5; 11 nucleotides align to TRBD2. The clonotype originates from a human donor with melanoma. As DNA, the CDR3 is TGTGCCAGCAGTGAAGTGATAGCGGGAGGGCCGCTGGAGACCCAGTACTTC. Its protein is CASSEVIAGGPLETQYF.